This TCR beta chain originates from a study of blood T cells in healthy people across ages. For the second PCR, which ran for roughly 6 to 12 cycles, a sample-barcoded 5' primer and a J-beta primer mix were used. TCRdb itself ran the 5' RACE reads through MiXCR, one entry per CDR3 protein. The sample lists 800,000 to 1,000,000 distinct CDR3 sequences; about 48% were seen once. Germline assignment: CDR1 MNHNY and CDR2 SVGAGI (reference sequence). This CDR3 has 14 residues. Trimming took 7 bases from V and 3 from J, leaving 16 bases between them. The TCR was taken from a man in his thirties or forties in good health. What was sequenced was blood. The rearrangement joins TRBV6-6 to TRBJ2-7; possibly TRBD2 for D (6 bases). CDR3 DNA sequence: TGTGCCAGCACCATCCGGGACGGGGGCTACGAGCAGTACTTC. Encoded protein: CASTIRDGGYEQYF.